These 20 T cell receptor beta chains originate from one sample sequenced in a study of T cells expressing NK-cell markers. Using the 5' RACE reads, TCRdb records one entry per CDR3 protein without DNA. The specimen's table records some 340,000 distinct CDR3 sequences. Sequencing was carried out using blood T cells: a sorted CD56 or NKG2C T cell subset, CD4+ or CD8+ T cells, or bulk PBMC T cells (not recorded which). These TCRs come from a man aged 18-69 years in good health.

The chain couples TRBV19 to TRBJ2-3; TCRdb outputs TRBD2, but without DNA this stays unchecked. The germline V gene encodes CDR1 LNHDA and CDR2 SQIVND (reference sequence). This CDR3 has 16 amino acids. The CDR3: CASSIDHGSSYDTQYF. Combining the CDR3 with reference TRBV19 and TRBJ2-3 gives the whole variable domain DGGITQSPKYLFRKEGQNVTLSCEQNLNHDAMYWYRQDPGQGLRLIYYSQIVNDFQKGDIAEGYSVSREKKESFPLTVTSAQKNPTAFYLCASSIDHGSSYDTQYFGPGTRLTVL.

The J gene is TRBJ2-1, the V gene TRBV19. Germline CDR1 LNHDA, CDR2 SQIVND (reference sequence). The CDR3 totals 15 residues. The CDR3 sequence: CARDRRGSSYNEQFF.

J is TRBJ2-7 and V is TRBV5-1; the D gene TCRdb calls, TRBD1, cannot be checked with no DNA. From germline, CDR1 is SGHRS and CDR2 YFSETQ. The CDR3 length is 16 residues. This CDR3 reads CASSLSGQGRSYEQYF.

The gene calls are TRBV7-9 and TRBJ2-1; absent DNA, TCRdb's TRBD1 call cannot be checked. The germline V gene has CDR1 SEHNR and CDR2 FQNEAQ (reference sequence). This CDR3 is built from 17 residues. CDR3 region: CASSSAGAGERGNEQFF.

This chain uses TRBV2 with TRBJ2-2; TCRdb's D call of TRBD1 is untestable without DNA. This CDR3 spans 16 amino acids. Germline-derived CDR1 and CDR2 are SNHLY and FYNNEI. Here the CDR3 reads CASSERGGGDTGELFF.

The genes are TRBV7-9 and TRBJ1-2; the TCRdb call, TRBD1, lacks DNA for checking. The CDR3 covers 14 residues. Germline V gene lookup returns CDR1 SEHNR and CDR2 FQNEAQ (reference sequence). The CDR3: CASSNRDRVYGYTF.

The chain uses TRBV24-1 and TRBJ1-2. Germline lookup yields CDR1 KGHDR and CDR2 SFDVKD. This CDR3 is 11 amino acids long. CDR3 region: CATSDTDGYTF.

This rearrangement joins TRBV27 to TRBJ1-3; the D call of TRBD1 rests on TCRdb alone, since no DNA is present to check it. Germline V CDR1 and CDR2: MNHEY, SMNVEV (reference sequence). The CDR3 totals 12 residues. The CDR3 spells CASRGDSRKEYF.

The chain carries TRBV3-1 and TRBJ2-4; the D call from TCRdb, TRBD2, cannot be confirmed without DNA. Germline CDR1 is LGHDT and CDR2 is YNNKEL (reference sequence). The CDR3 runs 15 residues. This CDR3 reads CASSPGRVAKNIQYF.

The rearrangement links TRBV12-3 or TRBV12-4 to TRBJ2-1. CDR3 length: 14 residues. CDR3 residues: CASSSRERYNEQFF.

This rearrangement joins TRBV11-2 to TRBJ1-3. From germline, CDR1 is SGHAT and CDR2 FQNNGV. This CDR3 spans 19 amino acids. CDR3: CASSLIALVADYSGNTIYF.

The CDR3: CASRTRGASYEQYF. V gene TRBV6-1 combines with J gene TRBJ2-7. This CDR3 comprises 14 residues. In germline, CDR1 is MNHNS, CDR2 SASEGT.

The chain has TRBV7-9 and TRBJ2-2; TCRdb indicates TRBD1, and absent DNA this call remains unverified. This CDR3 comprises 16 residues. The germline V gene has CDR1 SEHNR and CDR2 FQNEAQ (reference sequence). CDR3: CASSSSPTRNTGELFF.

CDR3 protein: CASSLGRGQVGYTF. The chain recombines TRBV7-2 with TRBJ1-2; TCRdb reports TRBD1, a call that lacks DNA to check it against. The CDR3 extends over 14 amino acids. Germline V gene lookup returns CDR1 SGHTA and CDR2 FQGNSA.

The chain recombines TRBV5-1 with TRBJ2-7; TCRdb returns TRBD2, unconfirmable since there is no DNA. The CDR3 runs 16 residues. Germline lookup yields CDR1 SGHRS and CDR2 YFSETQ. CDR3 sequence: CASSPIAGTGVEEQYF. The complete variable domain, with remaining parts taken from reference TRBV5-1 and TRBJ2-7, reads KAGVTQTPRYLIKTRGQQVTLSCSPISGHRSVSWYQQTPGQGLQFLFEYFSETQRNKGNFPGRFSGRQFSNSRSEMNVSTLELGDSALYLCASSPIAGTGVEEQYFGPGTRLTVT.

This rearrangement joins TRBV5-1 to TRBJ2-7; TCRdb gives TRBD2 as the D gene, but with no DNA this cannot be confirmed. Germline V gene sequence: CDR1 SGHRS, CDR2 YFSETQ. The CDR3 is 15 residues long. The chain's CDR3 is CASSPGGVGSYEQYF.

This sequence joins TRBV5-1 and TRBJ2-3; lacking DNA, the TRBD1 call made by TCRdb goes unchecked. The CDR3 spans 16 residues. The V gene's germline CDR1 is SGHRS and CDR2 YFSETQ. The CDR3 loop reads CASSLTTGTGGDTQYF.

This rearrangement joins TRBV7-8 to TRBJ2-1; TCRdb calls TRBD1, which cannot be checked without DNA. Per germline, CDR1 SGHVS and CDR2 FQNEAQ. The CDR3 runs to 13 residues. The CDR3 is CASSLTRANEQFF.

The V and J genes are TRBV29-1 and TRBJ1-2; the D gene TCRdb calls, TRBD1, cannot be checked with no DNA. CDR1 is SQVTM, CDR2 ANQGSEA, per germline. The CDR3 length is 15 residues. CDR3 amino acids: CSVGMGQGSTYGYTF.

This sequence joins TRBV24-1 and TRBJ2-1; the TCRdb call, TRBD1, lacks DNA for checking. The CDR3 runs 16 residues. Per the germline V gene, CDR1 is KGHDR and CDR2 is SFDVKD. The CDR3 spells CATSVSGLWSYNEQFF.